The 29 T cell receptor beta chains below were found in one sample sequenced in a study of response to subunit inactivated influenza vaccine (dated by TCRdb to the late 2010s). The library came from RT-PCR. This sample was sequenced with an Illumina HiSeq 2500. TCRdb ran its own pipeline on the public reads, namely fastp trimming at Q25 and MiXCR clone calling, and kept in-frame beta chains. A single entry per CDR3 protein holds the most common genes and DNA from its merged rows. This sample comprises 280,000 or so distinct CDR3 sequences, 20% to 25% of them detected only once. The ten most abundant clones make up about a tenth of the sample. The specimen was PBMCs from blood, collected around 22 months after vaccination. These receptors came from a man aged 50-75 years who received an inactivated influenza vaccine. Donor details come from another sample of the same person, matched by shared clones.

This clonotype has only a few counts. The CDR3 nucleotides are TGTGCCAGCAGCCCGTGGAACAGCCGGGGTGCCTACGAGCAGTACTTC. Translated: CASSPWNSRGAYEQYF. The V call is TRBV6-1, the J call TRBJ2-7; perhaps TRBD2 as D (5 bases). The CDR3 is 16 residues long. Germline CDR1 and CDR2: MNHNS and SASEGT. V dropped 6 bases and J dropped 2 bases, with 20 bases sitting between them.

In DNA, the CDR3 is TGTGCCAGCTCACCGGGGCGCAATGAGCAGTTCTTC. Residues: CASSPGRNEQFF. The gene calls are TRBV18 and TRBJ2-1, with D tentatively TRBD1 (5 bases). Trimming pared 3 bases from V and 6 bases from J, leaving 6 bases between. Germline CDR1 KGHSH, CDR2 LQKENI. The CDR3 extends over 12 amino acids.

This clonotype was counted only a few times. The genes are TRBV9 and TRBJ1-1, with D unresolved. This CDR3 spans 11 amino acids. Germline CDR1 reads SGDLS; CDR2 reads YYNGEE. V was shortened by 0 bases and J by 7 bases, with 4 bases between the two germline ends. The CDR3 reads CASSVEDEAFF. Here the CDR3 DNA reads TGTGCCAGCAGCGTAGAGGATGAAGCTTTCTTT.

CDR3 residues: CAIRDSLRNTEAFF. The CDR3, as DNA: TGTGCCATCCGGGACTCCCTAAGGAACACTGAAGCTTTCTTT. The rearrangement uses TRBV10-3 and TRBJ1-1; D possibly corresponds to TRBD1 (5 bases). Between the trimmed V and J ends, which lost 8 bases and 1 base, there was a span of 14 bases. Germline V gives CDR1 ENHRY, CDR2 SYGVKD. This CDR3 comprises 14 residues.

The rearrangement uses TRBV7-2 and TRBJ1-1, with a weak D call TRBD1 (5 bases). The germline V and J ends were trimmed by 4 bases and 4 bases, with 25 bases remaining between them. Germline CDR1 SGHTA, CDR2 FQGNSA. This CDR3 comprises 18 residues. The CDR3 sequence: CASSSQKGPGLRSTEAFF. The CDR3 DNA follows: TGTGCCAGCAGCTCCCAAAAGGGCCCAGGGCTGAGGAGCACTGAAGCTTTCTTT.

This clonotype has more than one count but fewer than ten. The chain carries TRBV29-1 and TRBJ1-2; TRBD1 is a possible D gene (6 bases). Trimming took off 8 bases at V and 5 bases at J, with 24 bases between the two ends. The germline CDR1 and CDR2 sequences are SQVTM and ANQGSEA. The CDR3 has 15 residues. The CDR3 nucleotides are TGCAGCTCCCTCGGCCCACAGGGCCCGGTTTATGGCTACACCTTC. This sequence encodes CSSLGPQGPVYGYTF.

This clonotype was found a few times. The chain links TRBV2 to TRBJ1-5; 9 bases are a match to TRBD1. In germline, CDR1 is SNHLY, CDR2 FYNNEI. Losses at the gene ends were 5 bases for V and 3 bases for J; bases not matched to a gene: 8. This CDR3 spans 16 amino acids. In DNA form, the CDR3 reads TGTGCCAGCAGTCAGAGACAGGGGGATAACAATCAGCCCCAGCATTTT. Its protein product is CASSQRQGDNNQPQHF.

The chain carries TRBV4-3 and TRBJ2-7; 7 nucleotides match TRBD1. CDR1 is LGHNA, CDR2 YSLEER, per germline. The CDR3 loop spans 14 amino acids. The V gene end was trimmed by 3 bases and the J gene end by 3 bases; junction bases not matched to a gene: 5. Here the CDR3 reads CASSHGQGDYEQYF. The CDR3 DNA reads TGCGCCAGCAGCCATGGGCAGGGGGACTACGAGCAGTACTTC.

This clonotype was seen only a few times. J is TRBJ1-5 and V is TRBV20-1; 8 nucleotides align to TRBD1. The V and J ends lost 3 bases and 3 bases, in that order; junction bases with no gene match: 4. CDR3 size: 14 residues. Germline lookup yields CDR1 DFQATT and CDR2 SNEGSKA (reference sequence). The CDR3 sequence: CSASTDRDNQPQHF. The CDR3 region has the DNA TGCAGTGCTAGTACGGACAGGGACAATCAGCCCCAGCATTTT.

The J gene is TRBJ2-1, the V gene TRBV14, with D hard to call. The CDR3 consists of 13 residues. V was shortened by 4 bases and J by 7 bases, with 11 bases between the two germline ends. The germline gives CDR1 SGHDN, CDR2 FVKESK. In nucleotides, the CDR3 is TGTGCCAGCAGCCTAGGGTGGGTGAATGAGCAGTTCTTC. Protein product: CASSLGWVNEQFF.

The chain recombines TRBV7-9 with TRBJ1-5; no definite D call. Germline assignment: CDR1 SEHNR and CDR2 FQNEAQ (reference sequence). Trimming left V 1 base short and J 4 bases short, with 8 bases between. This CDR3 spans 14 amino acids. CDR3 sequence: CASSLDSLNQPQHF. Here the CDR3 DNA reads TGTGCCAGCAGCTTAGATTCACTAAATCAGCCCCAGCATTTT.

This clonotype was observed a handful of times. V usage is TRBV6-6 and J usage is TRBJ1-4, with D maybe TRBD1 (5 bases). In germline, CDR1 is MNHNY, CDR2 SVGAGI (reference sequence). The CDR3 is made up of 13 amino acids. Trimming stripped 6 bases from V and 11 bases from J, with 16 bases between. The CDR3 here is CASSTDSRGKLFF. The CDR3 DNA reads as TGTGCCAGCAGCACCGACAGCCGTGGGAAACTGTTTTTT.

The chain employs TRBV29-1 and TRBJ2-2, with D possibly matching TRBD2 (5 bases). The CDR3 is 13 residues long. Trimming cost V 6 bases and J 0 bases, with 8 bases left between them. Germline values: CDR1 SQVTM, CDR2 ANQGSEA. The CDR3 reads CSVLSANTGELFF. CDR3 nucleotides: TGCAGCGTGCTTAGCGCGAACACCGGGGAGCTGTTTTTT.

The chain links TRBV12-3 or TRBV12-4 to TRBJ2-5, with TRBD1 identical over 11 bases. The CDR3 is 16 residues long. Losses at the gene ends were 6 bases for V and 3 bases for J; bases not matched to a gene: 9. DNA for the CDR3: TGTGCCAGCAGCTCCCTGGACAGGGGGCTTGAAGAGACCCAGTACTTC. It is translated as CASSSLDRGLEETQYF.

A few counts support this clonotype. The chain employs TRBV7-2 and TRBJ2-7, with 10 bases aligning to TRBD1. Trimming cost V 7 bases and J 1 base; bases outside gene matches: 7. Germline V gives CDR1 SGHTA, CDR2 FQGNSA. The CDR3 has 15 amino acids. CDR3 sequence (DNA): TGTGCCAGCACCATAACGGGACAGGGGTCCTACGAGCAGTACTTC. Translation: CASTITGQGSYEQYF.

At least ten counts were recorded for this clonotype. The chain employs TRBV30 and TRBJ1-4; no clear D gene. V lost 0 bases, J lost 3 bases, and 20 bases lay in between. Germline lookup yields CDR1 GTSNPN and CDR2 SVGIG (reference sequence). This CDR3 comprises 18 residues. CDR3 in DNA: TGTGCCTGGAGTGTACCCCCCGTGTATGCGGTAGCTAATGAAAAACTGTTTTTT. This encodes CAWSVPPVYAVANEKLFF.

The rearrangement links TRBV12-3 or TRBV12-4 to TRBJ2-2; no clear D. V was clipped by 5 bases and J by 5 bases, with 6 bases between them. The CDR3 totals 12 residues. The DNA of the CDR3 is TGTGCCAGCAGTGTGGGGACCGGGGAGCTGTTTTTT. Translating gives CASSVGTGELFF.

A few counts support this clonotype. This chain joins TRBV5-4 and TRBJ2-3, with TRBD1 as a possible D gene (6 bases). V shed 5 bases and J shed 1 base, with 11 bases lying between them. This CDR3 has 14 amino acids. CDR1 and CDR2 from the germline V gene are SGHNT and YYREEE (reference sequence). The CDR3 DNA reads as TGTGCCAGCAGACGGGACACCCGCACAGATACGCAGTATTTT. Amino acid sequence: CASRRDTRTDTQYF.

This chain connects TRBV6-2 or TRBV6-3 to TRBJ1-1; maybe TRBD1 (6 bases). The CDR3 spans 15 residues. Germline CDR1 and CDR2: MNHEY and SVGEGT. Trimming left V 5 bases short and J 0 bases short, with 13 bases between. The CDR3 protein is CASSDSTGMNTEAFF. The CDR3 nucleotides read TGTGCCAGCAGTGATTCGACAGGTATGAACACTGAAGCTTTCTTT.

This clonotype appeared a few times. This chain connects TRBV20-1 to TRBJ2-1, with TRBD1 matching over 7 bases. Germline CDR1 DFQATT, CDR2 SNEGSKA (reference sequence). The CDR3 contains 16 residues. V was clipped by 0 bases and J by 4 bases; unmatched bases: 9. The CDR3 region is CSARDLDRPPYNEQFF. For the CDR3, the DNA is TGCAGTGCTAGAGATTTGGACAGGCCGCCTTACAATGAGCAGTTCTTC.

The rearrangement joins TRBV20-1 to TRBJ1-2, with D tentatively TRBD1 (6 bases). The CDR3 is made up of 13 amino acids. From germline, CDR1 is DFQATT and CDR2 SNEGSKA (reference sequence). With 5 bases removed from V and 5 bases from J, the gap between germline ends came to 15 bases. CDR3 DNA: TGCAGTGCTTCGGACAGTTCGACGTATGGCTACACCTTC. Translated: CSASDSSTYGYTF.

This clonotype occurred many times. This chain joins TRBV7-9 and TRBJ2-5; D uncertain. This CDR3 is 14 amino acids long. V was cut by 1 base and J by 0 bases, with 6 bases left in between. The germline V gene has CDR1 SEHNR and CDR2 FQNEAQ (reference sequence). DNA of the CDR3: TGTGCCAGCAGCTTAGGAACAGACCAAGAGACCCAGTACTTC. Its translation is CASSLGTDQETQYF.

This clonotype appeared a few times. The chain links TRBV12-3 or TRBV12-4 to TRBJ2-3; 9 nucleotides line up with TRBD1. V shed 6 bases and J 6 bases; nucleotides not matched to a gene: 4. This CDR3 is built from 13 residues. CDR3 in DNA: TGTGCCAGCAGAAACAGGGGGCAGGATACGCAGTATTTT. This sequence encodes CASRNRGQDTQYF.

The table lists this clonotype with a few counts. The chain combines TRBV7-6 with TRBJ1-2, with unresolved D. The CDR3 totals 18 residues. Trimming pared 0 bases from V and 1 base from J, leaving 18 bases between. Germline assignment: CDR1 SGHVS and CDR2 FNYEAQ. CDR3 sequence reads: CASSLASGSATFNYGYTF. The CDR3 bases are TGTGCCAGCAGCTTAGCATCCGGGTCAGCTACCTTTAACTATGGCTACACCTTC.

The chain recombines TRBV7-2 with TRBJ2-1, with 12 positions matching TRBD2. CDR1 and CDR2 (germline): SGHTA, FQGNSA. This CDR3 is 17 amino acids long. V gave up 3 bases and J gave up 1 base; unmatched junction bases: 4. CDR3 loop: CASSFGLAGQSYNEQFF. The CDR3 DNA sequence: TGTGCCAGCAGCTTTGGACTAGCGGGGCAATCCTACAATGAGCAGTTCTTC. Full variable domain (rest looked up from reference TRBV7-2 and TRBJ2-1): GAGVSQSPSNKVTEKGKDVELRCDPISGHTALYWYRQSLGQGLEFLIYFQGNSAPDKSGLPSDRFSAERTGGSVSTLTIQRTQQEDSAVYLCASSFGLAGQSYNEQFFGPGTRLTVL.

This clonotype was observed a handful of times. This chain uses TRBV29-1 with TRBJ2-7; D remains ambiguous. With 3 bases removed from V and 0 bases from J, the gap between germline ends came to 6 bases. The CDR3 extends over 12 amino acids. Germline CDR1 and CDR2: SQVTM and ANQGSEA. The CDR3 DNA reads TGCAGCGTTGAGAAGAACTCCTACGAGCAGTACTTC. Amino acids: CSVEKNSYEQYF.

J is TRBJ1-1 and V is TRBV5-5; 7 nucleotides match TRBD1. This CDR3 comprises 15 residues. Germline CDR1 SGHKS, CDR2 YYEKEE (reference sequence). The trim removed 1 base at V and 3 bases at J, leaving 6 bases unmatched. The CDR3 loop is CASSLSRGWYTEAFF. The DNA for the CDR3 is TGTGCCAGCAGCTTGAGCAGGGGGTGGTACACTGAAGCTTTCTTT.

This chain uses TRBV7-9 with TRBJ1-1, with a tentative D call TRBD1 (6 bases). V was clipped by 5 bases and J by 7 bases, with 11 bases between them. Germline V gene data show CDR1 as SEHNR and CDR2 as FQNEAQ (reference sequence). This CDR3 is 12 amino acids long. The DNA for the CDR3 is TGTGCCAGCAGCCCAGGGGCAGTTGAAGCTTTCTTT. Its protein product is CASSPGAVEAFF.

This clonotype was found a few times. V and J are TRBV5-4 and TRBJ1-2; no clear D. Germline V gene sequence: CDR1 SGHNT, CDR2 YYREEE (reference sequence). This CDR3 has 13 residues. The V end was cut by 4 bases, the J end by 0 bases, with 7 bases between. Here the CDR3 reads CASSLRANYGYTF. CDR3 in DNA: TGTGCCAGCAGCCTGAGGGCTAACTATGGCTACACCTTC.